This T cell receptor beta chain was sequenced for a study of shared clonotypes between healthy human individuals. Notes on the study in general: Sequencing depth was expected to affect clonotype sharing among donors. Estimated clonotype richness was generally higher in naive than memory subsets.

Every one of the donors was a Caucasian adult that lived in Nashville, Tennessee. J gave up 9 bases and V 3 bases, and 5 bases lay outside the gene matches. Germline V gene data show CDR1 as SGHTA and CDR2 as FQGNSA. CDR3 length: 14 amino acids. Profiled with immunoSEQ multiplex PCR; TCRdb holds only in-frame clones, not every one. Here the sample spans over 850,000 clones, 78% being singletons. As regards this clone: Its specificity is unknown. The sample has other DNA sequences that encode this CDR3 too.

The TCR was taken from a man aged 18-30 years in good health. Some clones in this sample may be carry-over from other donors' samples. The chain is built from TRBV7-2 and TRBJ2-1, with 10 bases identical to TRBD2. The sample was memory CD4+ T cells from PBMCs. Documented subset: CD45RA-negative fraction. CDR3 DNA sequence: TGTGCCAGCAGCTTGCTAGCGGGAGTGGGTGAGCAGTTCTTC. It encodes CASSLLAGVGEQFF.